The source of this T cell receptor (beta chain) is a study of radiotherapy plus CTLA-4 blockade in lung cancer. A few counts support this clone. The method was immunoSEQ multiplex PCR; TCRdb's version includes in-frame clones alone and lacks a portion of them. The table includes fewer than 50,000 clones, almost 65% detected once. The CDR3 spans 12 residues. V lost 2 bases and J lost 7, with 9 bases in between. CDR1 MNHNY and CDR2 SVGAGI come from the germline V gene (reference sequence). The chain has TRBV6-6 and TRBJ2-7, with D perhaps matching TRBD2 (6 bases). This TCR came from a human donor with non-small cell lung cancer who had a partial response to radiotherapy plus ipilimumab. Sequences were derived from peripheral blood, sampled from a patient treated with radiotherapy plus ipilimumab. For the CDR3, the DNA is TGTGCCAGCAGTTACATCGGGAGAGAGCAGTACTTC. This encodes CASSYIGREQYF.